These 16 T cell receptor beta chains were all obtained from the same sample, sequenced in a study of radiotherapy plus CTLA-4 blockade in lung cancer. TCRdb's copy holds only in-frame clones and misses some; the assay was immunoSEQ multiplex PCR. The sample includes approximately 99,000 clones, just over 85% of them seen just once. The specimen was peripheral blood, collected from a patient treated with radiotherapy plus ipilimumab. These receptors were collected from a human donor with non-small cell lung cancer that progressed on radiotherapy plus ipilimumab.

The J gene is TRBJ2-7, the V gene TRBV11-3, with TRBD2 matching over 10 bases. V shed 5 bases and J 4 bases; nucleotides not matched to a gene: 5. The CDR3 spans 14 residues. CDR1 SGHNT and CDR2 YENEEA come from the germline V gene. The CDR3 loop is CASSRTSGKYEQYF. Written as DNA, the CDR3 is TGTGCCAGCAGCCGGACTAGCGGAAAATACGAGCAGTACTTC. Full variable domain (outside the CDR3, taken from reference TRBV11-3 and TRBJ2-7): EAGVVQSPRYKIIEKKQPVAFWCNPISGHNTLYWYLQNLGQGPELLIRYENEEAVDDSQLPKDRFSAERLKGVDSTLKIQPAELGDSAVYLCASSRTSGKYEQYFGPGTRLTVT.

This chain links TRBV5-6 with TRBJ2-7; a possible D gene is TRBD2 (6 bases). This CDR3 has 15 residues. With 6 bases removed from V and 0 bases from J, the gap between germline ends came to 16 bases. Germline V gene sequence: CDR1 SGHDT, CDR2 YYEEEE. The CDR3 protein is CASNPMDYSSYEQYF. CDR3 sequence (DNA): TGTGCCAGCAACCCAATGGACTACTCCTCCTACGAGCAGTACTTC.

The chain links TRBV23-1 to TRBJ2-7; D possibly corresponds to TRBD1 (5 bases). TRBV23-1 is sorted into the ORF group, with uncertain function. V lost 1 base, J lost 2 bases, and 18 bases lay in between. This CDR3 spans 17 amino acids. The CDR3 sequence: CASSQFSVHSGTYEQYF. The CDR3 bases are TGCGCCAGCAGTCAATTTTCTGTCCATTCAGGGACCTACGAGCAGTACTTC.

V and J are TRBV5-1 and TRBJ2-5; 9 bases align to TRBD1. The CDR3 contains 15 residues. CDR1 is SGHRS, CDR2 YFSETQ, per germline. V lost 0 bases to trimming and J lost 5 bases; unmatched junction nucleotides: 5. CDR3 residues: CASSLEGQGPETQYF. DNA of the CDR3: TGCGCCAGCAGCTTGGAGGGACAGGGCCCCGAGACCCAGTACTTC.

This chain connects TRBV6-1 to TRBJ2-3; TRBD2 agrees at 13 bases. V dropped 6 bases and J dropped 6; count of bases not matched to a gene: 3. The CDR3 sequence is 14 residues long. CDR1 is MNHNS and CDR2 is SASEGT in the germline V gene. The CDR3 protein is CASSTSGGGDTQYF. The CDR3 nucleotides are TGTGCCAGCAGCACTAGCGGGGGGGGTGATACGCAGTATTTT.

This clone was detected only once. V is TRBV18 and J is TRBJ2-1; weak D call: TRBD2 (6 bases). Trimming removed 3 bases at V and 7 bases at J, with 16 bases between. The CDR3 extends over 15 amino acids. CDR1 is KGHSH and CDR2 is LQKENI in the germline V gene. The DNA for the CDR3 is TGTGCCAGCTCACCGGTCAAACCCGCGGGGAATGAGCAGTTCTTC. Translation: CASSPVKPAGNEQFF.

This clone was seen only once. The chain carries TRBV6-5 and TRBJ1-2; 8 bases fit TRBD1. Per germline, CDR1 MNHEY and CDR2 SVGAGI. V was pared by 6 bases and J by 0 bases, with 3 bases of the junction left unmatched. This CDR3 has 14 residues. CDR3 region: CASRRTGSNYGYTF. The CDR3 DNA reads TGTGCCAGCAGAAGGACAGGGTCTAACTATGGCTACACCTTC.

The chain combines TRBV7-8 with TRBJ1-1; maybe TRBD1 (5 bases). V gave up 3 bases and J gave up 0 bases, with 17 bases separating them. CDR3 length equals 17 residues. CDR1 is SGHVS, CDR2 FQNEAQ, per germline. In nucleotides, the CDR3 is TGTGCCAGCAGCTTGGCCAGGGTCAGTGGCATGAACACTGAAGCTTTCTTT. Amino acids: CASSLARVSGMNTEAFF.

The chain employs TRBV28 and TRBJ1-5, with D uncertain. The CDR3 covers 16 residues. The V gene's germline CDR1 is MDHEN and CDR2 SYDVKM. The germline V and J ends were trimmed by 5 bases and 3 bases, with 17 bases remaining between them. CDR3 sequence: CASSGRTRQINQPQHF. The DNA of the CDR3 is TGTGCCAGCAGTGGTCGAACTCGACAAATCAATCAGCCCCAGCATTTT.

The chain uses TRBV15 and TRBJ2-7, with 13 bases lining up with TRBD2. The V and J ends lost 1 base and 6 bases, in that order; junction bases with no gene match: 6. Germline V lookup: CDR1 LNHNV, CDR2 YYDKDF (reference sequence). The CDR3 contains 16 residues. CDR3 coding DNA: TGTGCCACCAGCAGAGCCCCAGGACTAGCGGGAGTCGAGCAGTACTTC. This translates into CATSRAPGLAGVEQYF.

The chain employs TRBV7-8 and TRBJ1-2; maybe TRBD1 (6 bases). The V end lost 4 bases, the J end lost 1 base, and 10 bases lay between the germline ends. The length of the CDR3 is 14 residues. Germline lookup yields CDR1 SGHVS and CDR2 FQNEAQ. CDR3 loop: CASSSGADNYGYTF. DNA for the CDR3: TGTGCCAGCAGCTCAGGGGCGGATAACTATGGCTACACCTTC.

The rearrangement joins TRBV19 to TRBJ2-2; 8 positions match TRBD1. Trimming took 8 bases from V and 0 from J; bases not matched to a gene: 5. This CDR3 comprises 15 residues. Germline loops: CDR1 LNHDA, CDR2 SQIVND (reference sequence). The CDR3 DNA reads TGTGCCAGTTGGGACAGGCCCTCGAACACCGGGGAGCTGTTTTTT. Translation gives CASWDRPSNTGELFF.

The chain employs TRBV2 and TRBJ1-5, with D maybe TRBD1 (5 bases). Trimming removed 4 bases at V and 1 base at J, with 8 bases between. From germline, CDR1 is SNHLY and CDR2 FYNNEI. This CDR3 contains 14 residues. CDR3 region: CASSAGHSNQPQHF. CDR3 in DNA: TGTGCCAGCAGTGCGGGGCACAGCAATCAGCCCCAGCATTTT.

This chain joins TRBV5-5 and TRBJ2-5; 11 bases match TRBD2. The J segment lost 2 bases and the V segment lost 0 bases, leaving 6 bases of the junction unmatched. The CDR3 consists of 17 residues. Looked up from germline, CDR1 is SGHKS and CDR2 is YYEKEE (reference sequence). CDR3 nucleotide sequence: TGTGCCAGCAGCTTGGACCTAGCGGGAGGCCTACAAGAGACCCAGTACTTC. This codes for CASSLDLAGGLQETQYF.

This chain joins TRBV6-6 and TRBJ2-7; D not resolved. Trimming pared 2 bases from V and 6 bases from J, leaving 17 bases between. The CDR3 runs 15 residues. Germline CDR1 MNHNY, CDR2 SVGAGI (reference sequence). CDR3 nucleotides: TGTGCCAGCAGTTACGCTCAGTACGATCGTTCCGAGCAGTACTTC. This codes for CASSYAQYDRSEQYF.

Written as DNA, the CDR3 is TGTGCCAGCAGCCCAAGGACCACAGATACGCAGTATTTT. Protein: CASSPRTTDTQYF. The chain links TRBV11-2 to TRBJ2-3; no clear D gene. The V and J ends lost 5 bases and 2 bases respectively, with 8 bases between them. The CDR3 loop spans 13 amino acids. Germline V gives CDR1 SGHAT, CDR2 FQNNGV.